This T cell receptor beta chain was sequenced for a study of graft-versus-host responses after intestinal transplantation. Study-level findings and limits: Ileal or blood samples showed some GvH clones first, and such clones were also found in recipient marrow.

Sequenced by immunoSEQ multiplex PCR; TCRdb stores in-frame clones only, minus some. Among about 71,000 clones, about 90% were seen once, and the ten largest hold about 1.3%. In regard to this clone: Its target is unknown.

The sequence derives from a human donor who received an intestinal transplant. Sample: unstimulated CD8+ T cells sorted from spleen or lymph node cells, taken before intestinal transplant.

The CDR3, as DNA: TGTGCCAGCAGTTACCTAGTGGTAGGGGACACTGAAGCTTTCTTT. Translated, it gives CASSYLVVGDTEAFF. The chain combines TRBV6-6 with TRBJ1-1; weak D call: TRBD1 (5 bases). Germline assignment: CDR1 MNHNY and CDR2 SVGAGI (reference sequence). The CDR3 covers 15 residues. V was clipped by 2 bases and J by 3 bases, with 13 bases between them.